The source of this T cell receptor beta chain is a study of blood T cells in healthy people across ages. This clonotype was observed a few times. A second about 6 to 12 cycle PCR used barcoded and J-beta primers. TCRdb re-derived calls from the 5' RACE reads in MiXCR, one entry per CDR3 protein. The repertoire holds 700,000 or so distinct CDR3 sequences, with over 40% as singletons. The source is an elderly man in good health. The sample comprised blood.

The chain's CDR3 is CASSDPGTSDRSYNEQFF. The CDR3, as DNA: TGCGCCAGCAGTGACCCCGGGACTAGCGACCGCTCCTACAATGAGCAGTTCTTC. This chain joins TRBV10-2 and TRBJ2-1; 10 positions agree with TRBD2. Per the germline V gene, CDR1 is WSHSY and CDR2 is SAAADI. After removal of 3 bases from V and 0 bases from J, the junction contained 8 bases not matched to a gene. The CDR3 is 18 residues long.